Each of the 14 T cell receptor beta chains below was sequenced from the same sample in a study of cytomegalovirus exposure and HLA in healthy donors. PCR primers comprised 60 Vbeta and 13 Jbeta primers. The repertoire was sequenced with immunoSEQ multiplex PCR; TCRdb's copy has only in-frame clones and lacks some. The sample carries about 100,000 clones, roughly 79% recorded once. Input material: PBMCs. These receptor sequences come from a man aged 35-49 years in good health and CMV-seronegative.

This chain joins TRBV4-1 and TRBJ2-7, with TRBD1 matching 11 bases. The CDR3 loop spans 15 amino acids. V lost 4 bases and J lost 2; bases outside the gene matches: 4. Germline CDR1 is MGHRA and CDR2 is YSYEKL. The CDR3 region is CASSRGGQGAYEQYV. In nucleotides, the CDR3 is TGCGCCAGCAGCCGAGGGGGACAGGGGGCCTACGAGCAGTACGTC.

The chain combines TRBV5-4 with TRBJ2-2; D might be TRBD1 (5 bases). V shed 3 bases and J shed 1 base, with 7 bases lying between them. The germline gives CDR1 SGHNT, CDR2 YYREEE (reference sequence). The CDR3 runs to 14 residues. The CDR3 reads CASSSTVNTGELFF. CDR3 nucleotide sequence: TGTGCCAGCAGCTCGACAGTGAACACCGGGGAGCTGTTTTTT.

This clone was observed a single time. The rearrangement links TRBV7-6 to TRBJ2-2, with TRBD2 matching 11 bases. This CDR3 has 18 amino acids. Losses at the gene ends were 3 bases for V and 1 base for J; bases not matched to a gene: 7. Germline CDR1 is SGHVS and CDR2 is FNYEAQ. CDR3 region: CASSLTPTSGGNTGELFF. The DNA for the CDR3 is TGTGCCAGCAGCTTGACTCCCACTAGCGGGGGGAACACCGGGGAGCTGTTTTTT.

The chain has TRBV28 and TRBJ2-3, with 8 bases that match TRBD1. The CDR3 totals 13 residues. CDR1 and CDR2 (germline): MDHEN, SYDVKM. The CDR3 spells CATETGGTDTQYF. The CDR3 DNA reads TGTGCAACCGAGACAGGGGGCACAGATACGCAGTATTTT.

The V call is TRBV6-5, the J call TRBJ1-2; 8 bases agree with TRBD1. There are 13 residues in the CDR3. The V segment lost 5 bases and the J segment 7 bases; nucleotides outside the gene matches: 6. Germline V CDR1 and CDR2: MNHEY, SVGAGI. In DNA form, the CDR3 reads TGTGCCAGCAGTGCGACAGGGGAGTCTGGCTACACCTTC. It yields the protein CASSATGESGYTF.

The chain links TRBV7-9 to TRBJ2-3; TRBD2 might be the D (5 bases). The germline V gene has CDR1 SEHNR and CDR2 FQNEAQ (reference sequence). V was trimmed by 6 bases and J by 0 bases, leaving 13 bases between them. CDR3 length equals 15 residues. Here the CDR3 DNA reads TGTGCCAGCAGACCCTCTAGCAAGAGCACAGATACGCAGTATTTT. This codes for CASRPSSKSTDTQYF.

This clone was found once. The chain employs TRBV19 and TRBJ1-2; 7 nucleotides line up with TRBD1. CDR3 length equals 13 residues. CDR1 and CDR2 from the germline V gene are LNHDA and SQIVND (reference sequence). V gave up 8 bases and J gave up 2 bases; unmatched junction bases: 5. The CDR3, as DNA: TGTGCCAGTGGGGGGACAGAAAACTATGGCTACACCTTC. Its protein is CASGGTENYGYTF.

The rearrangement uses TRBV7-8 and TRBJ1-1; D may be TRBD1 (5 bases). The CDR3 runs to 14 residues. Deletions cut 8 bases from V and 4 bases from J, with 17 bases between. Germline-derived CDR1 and CDR2 are SGHVS and FQNEAQ. This CDR3 reads CASSKGSGITEAFF. In DNA, the CDR3 is TGTGCCAGCTCGAAGGGGAGCGGGATCACTGAAGCTTTCTTT.

This clone was seen more than once but under ten times. The chain joins TRBV18 to TRBJ2-1, with D possibly TRBD2 on 5 matching bases. Germline V gene data show CDR1 as KGHSH and CDR2 as LQKENI. V was trimmed by 5 bases and J by 0 bases, leaving 11 bases between them. This CDR3 comprises 15 residues. CDR3 sequence (DNA): TGTGCCAGCTCAGCCGGGATTAGCTCCTACAATGAGCAGTTCTTC. This encodes CASSAGISSYNEQFF.

Turning to this clone: This same CDR3 is encoded by further DNA sequences in the sample. The chain carries TRBV2 and TRBJ1-6; D perhaps matches TRBD1 (5 bases). Trimming took off 6 bases at V and 0 bases at J, with 12 bases between the two ends. The CDR3 spans 16 residues. Germline CDR1 is SNHLY and CDR2 is FYNNEI. CDR3 residues: CASRETVSSYNSPLHF. Here the CDR3 DNA reads TGTGCCAGCAGAGAGACAGTTAGCTCCTATAATTCACCCCTCCACTTT.

This clone has just one count. The chain links TRBV6-1 to TRBJ2-5; D uncertain. Trimming shortened V by 7 bases and J by 7 bases, and 10 bases separated the two germline ends. CDR3 length: 11 amino acids. Germline V gives CDR1 MNHNS, CDR2 SASEGT. The DNA for the CDR3 is TGTGCCAGCACTCTGACTGGGACCCAGTACTTC. Translated, it gives CASTLTGTQYF.

The J gene is TRBJ1-2, the V gene TRBV5-6; D unresolved. The CDR3 extends over 11 amino acids. The V end lost 0 bases, the J end lost 8 bases, and 5 bases lay between the germline ends. Germline CDR1 SGHDT, CDR2 YYEEEE. For the CDR3, the DNA is TGTGCCAGCAGCTTGGATCGGGGCTACACCTTC. Translating it yields CASSLDRGYTF.

This clone was detected only a few times. The V and J genes are TRBV10-3 and TRBJ2-1; 7 bases agree with TRBD2. The V gene end was trimmed by 6 bases and the J gene end by 8 bases; junction bases not matched to a gene: 10. Looked up from germline, CDR1 is ENHRY and CDR2 is SYGVKD. The CDR3 covers 14 residues. The CDR3 DNA follows: TGTGCCATCAGGGCCGGGACTAAGAGCGATGAGCAGTTCTTC. Translation gives CAIRAGTKSDEQFF.

The gene calls are TRBV7-3 and TRBJ1-2; D possibly corresponds to TRBD1 (5 bases). This CDR3 is built from 13 residues. Trimming removed 4 bases from V and 8 bases from J, with 14 bases in between. CDR1 and CDR2 (germline): SGHTA, FQGTGA. CDR3 sequence (DNA): TGTGCCAGCAGCTCGATGGAGGGGCTCGGCTACACCTTC. This sequence encodes CASSSMEGLGYTF.